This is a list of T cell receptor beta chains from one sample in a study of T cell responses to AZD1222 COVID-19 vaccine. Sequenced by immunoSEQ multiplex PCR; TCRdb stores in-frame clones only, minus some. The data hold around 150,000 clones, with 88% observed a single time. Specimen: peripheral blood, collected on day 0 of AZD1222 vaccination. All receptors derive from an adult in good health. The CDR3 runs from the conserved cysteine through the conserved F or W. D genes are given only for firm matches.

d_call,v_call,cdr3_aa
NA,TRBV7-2,CASSLASKVAYNEQFF
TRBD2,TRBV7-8,CASSPRLAGAGNNEQFF
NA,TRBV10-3,CAIKVAAGTDTQYF
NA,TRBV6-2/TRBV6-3,CASSYSRDTIYF
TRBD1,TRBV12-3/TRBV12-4,CASKRDSQETQYF
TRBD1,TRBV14,CASSHRDRGQKGAYEQYF
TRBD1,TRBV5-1,CASSWFDRDGYTF
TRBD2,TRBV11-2,CASSLVTSGGSQETQYF
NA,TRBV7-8,CASSFLQEQFF
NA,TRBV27,CASRSWGHGANVLTF
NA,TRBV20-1,CSASVQAYTEAFF
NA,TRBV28,CASSLLGDVWRNTIYF
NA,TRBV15,CATSRTGGVYGYTF
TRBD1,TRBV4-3,CASSQRQGSGNTIYF
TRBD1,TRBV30,CAWSVKGASGYTF
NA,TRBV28,CASSLSGVWTEAFF
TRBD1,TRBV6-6,CASSSGTANTDTQYF
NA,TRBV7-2,CASSLEVGGRRPQHF
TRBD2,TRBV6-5,CASSYSTAGDSYEQYF
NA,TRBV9,CASSAEAGDTGELFF
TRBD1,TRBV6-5,CASSTGQGVTEAFF
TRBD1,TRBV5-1,CASSSAGTGYEQFF
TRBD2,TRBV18,CASSPGTSGSGYYNEQFF
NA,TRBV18,CASSGDYRYEQYF
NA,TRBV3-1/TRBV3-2,CASSKKSAYNEKLFF
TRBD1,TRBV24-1,CATSDPTGGTGELFF
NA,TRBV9,CASSVGNSMNTEAFF
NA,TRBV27,CASSLSSLSSYEQYF
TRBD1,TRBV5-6,CASSLEAGGTGELFF
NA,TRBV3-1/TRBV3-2,CASSQEGTEAFF
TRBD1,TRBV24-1,CATSHARGSHYGYTF
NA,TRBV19,CASSPRGEKLFF
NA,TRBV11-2,CASSLFLGNEKLFF
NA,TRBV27,CASSSSDSFAYGYTF
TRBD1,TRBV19,CASTPRDRGNTIYF
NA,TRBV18,CASSPPGSLYGYTF
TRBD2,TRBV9,CASRGLAATGELFF
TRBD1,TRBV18,CASSPDRVNSPLHF
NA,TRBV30,CAWSQSGNTEAFF
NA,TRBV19,CASSRDKKNTEAFF
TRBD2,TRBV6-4,CASSDSGLGSYNEQFF
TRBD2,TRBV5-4,CASSSRTSGGAETQYF
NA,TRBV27,CASTSGAEDYGYTF
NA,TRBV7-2,CASSLIFSYEQYF
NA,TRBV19,CASSVRGANEKLFF
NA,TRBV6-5,CASSYSQGKGQPQHF
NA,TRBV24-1,CATSDWDFTEAFF
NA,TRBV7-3,CASSFGISTDTQYF
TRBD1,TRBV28,CASGTGSNEQYF
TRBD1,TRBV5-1,CASSPGTVNSPLHF
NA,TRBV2,CASNRATNEKLFF
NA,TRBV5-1,CASSADGYNEQFF